The 15 T cell receptor beta chains reported below all come from one sample, sequenced in a study of cytomegalovirus exposure and HLA in healthy donors. Amplification used 60 Vbeta primers and 13 Jbeta primers. Using immunoSEQ multiplex PCR, the repertoire was profiled, and TCRdb retains in-frame clones only, with some absent. The data contain about 100,000 clones, around 74% of them singletons. Sequencing was carried out using PBMCs. Every receptor here comes from a male donor in good health and CMV-seropositive.

This clone is a singleton in its sample. The chain joins TRBV7-2 to TRBJ1-2; 8 nucleotides line up with TRBD1. CDR1 is SGHTA, CDR2 FQGNSA, per germline. V dropped 0 bases and J dropped 7; count of bases not matched to a gene: 4. The CDR3 is made up of 14 amino acids. In DNA form, the CDR3 reads TGTGCCAGCAGCTTAGCTCCAGGGGGCGTTGGCTACACCTTC. Its translation is CASSLAPGGVGYTF.

V is TRBV30 and J is TRBJ1-3; 7 bases match TRBD1. V was pared by 3 bases and J by 4 bases, with 0 bases of the junction left unmatched. This CDR3 has 12 amino acids. Germline V gene sequence: CDR1 GTSNPN, CDR2 SVGIG (reference sequence). The CDR3 coding sequence is TGTGCCTGGAGGACAGGGGGAAACACCATATATTTT. Protein product: CAWRTGGNTIYF.

V gene TRBV6-1 combines with J gene TRBJ2-1, with 8 bases aligning to TRBD2. CDR3 size: 14 residues. V lost 6 bases, J lost 4 bases, and 5 bases stayed unmatched. Per the germline V gene, CDR1 is MNHNS and CDR2 is SASEGT. The CDR3 sequence is CASRWGGGYNEQFF. CDR3 coding DNA: TGTGCCAGCAGATGGGGCGGGGGGTACAATGAGCAGTTCTTC.

The chain is built from TRBV5-1 and TRBJ2-7; weak D call: TRBD1 (6 bases). Germline V CDR1 and CDR2: SGHRS, YFSETQ. With 0 bases removed from V and 12 bases from J, the gap between germline ends came to 13 bases. The CDR3 runs 12 residues. The CDR3 is CASSLGRTALYF. The CDR3 DNA sequence: TGCGCCAGCAGCTTGGGTCGGACAGCACTGTACTTC.

This sequence joins TRBV10-3 and TRBJ2-3; 11 nucleotides line up with TRBD2. The CDR3 covers 15 residues. With 3 bases clipped from V and 6 bases from J, the junction kept 5 bases outside the gene matches. Germline CDR1 ENHRY, CDR2 SYGVKD. DNA for the CDR3: TGTGCCATCAGTGAAACTAGCGGGGGTATTGATACGCAGTATTTT. Its protein product is CAISETSGGIDTQYF.

The CDR3 spells CASSPPPSGGADTQYF. In DNA form, the CDR3 reads TGTGCCAGCAGCCCCCCCCCTAGCGGGGGTGCAGATACGCAGTATTTT. The chain combines TRBV7-9 with TRBJ2-3; TRBD2 matches at 10 bases. CDR3 length: 16 residues. The junction had 9 bases not matched to a gene; V was cut back by 5 bases and J by 4 bases. Germline loops: CDR1 SEHNR, CDR2 FQNEAQ (reference sequence).

This clone appeared once. The chain has TRBV7-2 and TRBJ2-3; perhaps TRBD2 as D (6 bases). V was cut by 8 bases and J by 6 bases, with 9 bases left in between. The germline CDR1 and CDR2 sequences are SGHTA and FQGNSA. The CDR3 length is 11 residues. The CDR3: CASRSGDTQYF. CDR3 nucleotide sequence: TGTGCCAGCCGGAGCGGGGATACGCAGTATTTT.

V gene TRBV7-2 combines with J gene TRBJ2-2, with D possibly TRBD1 on 5 matching bases. This CDR3 is 16 amino acids long. Trimming took 5 bases from V and 4 from J, leaving 17 bases between them. Germline CDR1 is SGHTA and CDR2 is FQGNSA. This CDR3 is CASSTQGLGITGELFF. The CDR3 coding sequence is TGTGCCAGCAGCACCCAGGGATTGGGAATCACCGGGGAGCTGTTTTTT.

This clone was counted only a few times. V is TRBV5-1 and J is TRBJ1-1, with D maybe TRBD1 (5 bases). The V gene's germline CDR1 is SGHRS and CDR2 YFSETQ. This CDR3 spans 14 amino acids. The germline V and J ends were trimmed by 4 bases and 5 bases, with 15 bases remaining between them. CDR3 sequence (DNA): TGCGCCAGCAGCCAGACAGTGGGGAGGACTGAAGCTTTCTTT. This sequence encodes CASSQTVGRTEAFF.

The chain joins TRBV5-1 to TRBJ2-7, with 9 bases matching TRBD1. The V segment lost 2 bases and the J segment 7 bases; nucleotides outside the gene matches: 10. The CDR3 runs 15 residues. Per the germline V gene, CDR1 is SGHRS and CDR2 is YFSETQ. This chain's CDR3 is CASSLLQQGAREQYF. The CDR3 DNA reads as TGCGCCAGCAGCTTATTGCAACAGGGGGCGCGGGAGCAGTACTTC.

The chain joins TRBV6-5 to TRBJ2-1; 11 bases align to TRBD2. CDR3 length equals 15 residues. V dropped 4 bases and J dropped 2; count of bases not matched to a gene: 1. CDR1 is MNHEY, CDR2 SVGAGI, per germline. CDR3 sequence reads: CASSFSGGAYNEQFF. CDR3 sequence (DNA): TGTGCCAGCAGTTTTAGCGGGGGGGCCTACAATGAGCAGTTCTTC.

The chain carries TRBV6-5 and TRBJ1-5, with D tentatively TRBD1 (5 bases). V was clipped by 2 bases and J by 5 bases, with 13 bases between them. CDR1 and CDR2 from the germline V gene are MNHEY and SVGAGI. The CDR3 runs 15 residues. This CDR3 reads CASSYRSRADQPQHF. In nucleotides, the CDR3 is TGTGCCAGCAGTTACAGGAGCAGGGCGGATCAGCCCCAGCATTTT.

This clone was detected only a few times. This chain uses TRBV30 with TRBJ1-1; D gene ambiguous. The V gene lost 3 bases and the J gene lost 5 bases, with 4 bases spanning the gap. The CDR3 is made up of 10 amino acids. CDR1 GTSNPN and CDR2 SVGIG come from the germline V gene (reference sequence). CDR3 in DNA: TGTGCCTGGAGCAGTACTGAAGCTTTCTTT. Translated, it gives CAWSSTEAFF.

The chain is built from TRBV28 and TRBJ2-7; no firm D call. The germline V and J ends were trimmed by 7 bases and 3 bases, with 10 bases remaining between them. The length of the CDR3 is 12 residues. CDR1 is MDHEN, CDR2 SYDVKM, per germline. CDR3 sequence reads: CASTPSSYEQYF. In DNA form, the CDR3 reads TGTGCCAGCACCCCCTCCAGCTACGAGCAGTACTTC.

This clone came up many times. This chain links TRBV19 with TRBJ2-7; tentatively, D is TRBD2 (6 bases). This CDR3 spans 15 amino acids. CDR1 is LNHDA and CDR2 is SQIVND in the germline V gene (reference sequence). V shed 3 bases and J shed 0 bases, with 12 bases lying between them. The CDR3 spells CASSIYGGSSYEQYF. The CDR3 DNA follows: TGTGCCAGTAGTATTTACGGGGGAAGCTCCTACGAGCAGTACTTC.